The T cell receptor (beta chain) under discussion was sequenced for a study of blood T cell repertoires in COVID-19. The data were produced by immunoSEQ multiplex PCR, yet TCRdb's version contains in-frame clones alone and is incomplete. The repertoire holds about 88,000 clones, with 85% to 90% as singletons. V was cut by 5 bases and J by 1 base, with 27 bases left in between. The CDR3 loop spans 19 amino acids. Germline assignment: CDR1 MNHEY and CDR2 SVGEGT. The chain uses TRBV6-2 or TRBV6-3 and TRBJ2-7; D call uncertain. The sequence came from a woman in her 70s with acute or convalescent COVID-19. Sequenced material: peripheral blood. CDR3 DNA sequence: TGTGCCAGCAGTCCCTACGCTCCCCTCAAAAGCGAGTTGTCCTACGAGCAGTACGTC. Protein product: CASSPYAPLKSELSYEQYV.